This T cell receptor (beta chain) was sequenced in a study of early T cells in non-severe SARS-CoV-2 infection. Study summary: Sequencing used unsorted whole-blood bulk RNA, so chains lack pairing.

The library protocol tagged individual cDNA molecules with unique molecular identifiers. From the 5' RACE reads, TCRdb called clonotypes with MiXCR, one entry per CDR3 protein. In the table there are roughly 48,000 distinct CDR3 sequences, around 5.6% of which are singletons. V lost 1 base, J lost 4 bases, and 13 bases lay in between. Germline loops: CDR1 LGHDT, CDR2 YNNKEL (reference sequence). This CDR3 region has 15 residues. In its sample, this clonotype was seen many times. The source is an adult who was a healthcare worker with PCR-confirmed SARS-CoV-2 infection or an uninfected control (not recorded which). Input material: whole blood. This chain links TRBV3-1 with TRBJ1-2; unclear D gene. The CDR3 bases are TGTGCCAGCAGCCAAGGCTCAGGCAGCTCCTATGGCTACACCTTC. This gives the protein CASSQGSGSSYGYTF.